A single sample is the source of the 18 T cell receptor beta chains below, sequenced in a study of blood T cell repertoires in COVID-19. The repertoire was sequenced with immunoSEQ multiplex PCR; TCRdb's copy has only in-frame clones and lacks some. The table has tens of thousands of clones, about 90% seen once. Sequences were obtained from peripheral blood. Every receptor here comes from a man aged 50 or older with COVID-19, enrolled during active disease.

The chain links TRBV28 to TRBJ2-3, with D possibly being TRBD1 (6 bases). Germline-derived CDR1 and CDR2 are MDHEN and SYDVKM. V lost 6 bases and J 2 bases, leaving 12 bases between the germline ends. CDR3 length equals 14 residues. CDR3 DNA sequence: TGTGCCAGCAGCCCGGACAGTCCCACAGATACGCAGTATTTT. This translates into CASSPDSPTDTQYF.

This sequence joins TRBV10-3 and TRBJ1-1, with D hard to call. CDR1 is ENHRY and CDR2 is SYGVKD in the germline V gene. Trimming pared 0 bases from V and 1 base from J, leaving 9 bases between. The CDR3 length is 15 residues. CDR3 nucleotide sequence: TGTGCCATCAGTGAGTCAATTTACAGGAACACTGAAGCTTTCTTT. Translated: CAISESIYRNTEAFF.

V is TRBV27 and J is TRBJ2-7, with 8 bases matching TRBD2. Germline CDR1 is MNHEY and CDR2 is SMNVEV (reference sequence). CDR3 size: 16 residues. V gave up 5 bases and J gave up 2 bases; unmatched junction bases: 11. The CDR3 DNA reads TGTGCCAGCAGTCCCTCGGCGGGGGGCCTAGCCTACGAGCAGTACTTC. Its protein product is CASSPSAGGLAYEQYF.

The V and J genes are TRBV9 and TRBJ2-1, with TRBD2 matching over 10 bases. Germline V gene data show CDR1 as SGDLS and CDR2 as YYNGEE. Trimming removed 3 bases from V and 0 bases from J; junction bases left unmatched: 21. This CDR3 comprises 22 residues. The CDR3 DNA is TGTGCCAGCAGCGCACTAGCGGGATCCCTGCTGGTCCCTGAAAGCTCCTACAATGAGCAGTTCTTC. This codes for CASSALAGSLLVPESSYNEQFF.

The V call is TRBV9, the J call TRBJ2-3; D possibly corresponds to TRBD1 (6 bases). Germline V gives CDR1 SGDLS, CDR2 YYNGEE. Trimming took 4 bases from V and 4 from J, leaving 19 bases between them. The CDR3 covers 16 residues. The CDR3 sequence: CASSQGQLGGPDTQYF. CDR3 DNA: TGTGCCAGCAGCCAAGGACAGCTTGGGGGCCCAGATACGCAGTATTTT.

CDR3 nucleotides: TGTGCCAGCAGTTCGGGGGGAGTGCGTCAGCCCCAGCATTTT. Encoded protein: CASSSGGVRQPQHF. The chain employs TRBV6-2 or TRBV6-3 and TRBJ1-5; weak D call: TRBD1 (5 bases). This CDR3 is built from 14 residues. The ends were cut back, 4 bases at V and 6 bases at J, with 13 bases in the middle. The germline CDR1 and CDR2 sequences are MNHEY and SVGEGT.

This clone is a singleton in its sample. The genes are TRBV5-4 and TRBJ2-3, with 8 bases that match TRBD2. Germline CDR1 and CDR2: SGHNT and YYREEE (reference sequence). CDR3 length equals 16 residues. With V trimmed by 0 bases and J by 4 bases, 7 bases remained unmatched. In DNA form, the CDR3 reads TGTGCCAGCAGCTTGGCGCGGGAGGCCCGCCCAGATACGCAGTATTTT. It is translated as CASSLAREARPDTQYF.

The rearrangement links TRBV5-1 to TRBJ2-2; D is perhaps TRBD2 (6 bases). Trimming removed 1 base at V and 7 bases at J, with 17 bases between. The CDR3 sequence is 16 residues long. CDR1 is SGHRS, CDR2 YFSETQ, per germline. The CDR3 sequence: CASSLSPRERGGELFF. As DNA, the CDR3 is TGCGCCAGCAGCTTGTCTCCCCGGGAGAGAGGCGGGGAGCTGTTTTTT.

The rearrangement joins TRBV5-4 to TRBJ2-7, with 15 positions matching TRBD2. The V segment lost 3 bases and the J segment 7 bases; nucleotides outside the gene matches: 2. CDR1 and CDR2 from the germline V gene are SGHNT and YYREEE (reference sequence). This CDR3 has 14 residues. The CDR3 here is CASSSGTSGREQYF. CDR3 bases: TGTGCCAGCAGCTCCGGGACTAGCGGGAGGGAGCAGTACTTC.

The chain links TRBV4-1 to TRBJ2-7, with TRBD2 matching over 7 bases. This CDR3 has 13 residues. Trimming took 1 base from V and 4 from J; bases not matched to a gene: 1. From germline, CDR1 is MGHRA and CDR2 YSYEKL. The chain's CDR3 is CASSQGLAYEQYF. CDR3 nucleotide sequence: TGCGCCAGCAGCCAAGGACTAGCTTACGAGCAGTACTTC.

The rearrangement uses TRBV7-6 and TRBJ2-1; TRBD2 aligns across 10 bases. The CDR3 runs 16 residues. Germline values: CDR1 SGHVS, CDR2 FNYEAQ. The V and J ends lost 1 base and 7 bases, in that order; junction bases with no gene match: 7. CDR3 residues: CASSLVELAGTNEQFF. In DNA, the CDR3 is TGTGCCAGCAGCTTAGTTGAACTAGCGGGAACTAATGAGCAGTTCTTC.

The V and J genes are TRBV6-5 and TRBJ1-1; 10 bases match TRBD1. With V trimmed by 5 bases and J by 11 bases, 14 bases remained unmatched. This CDR3 is 15 amino acids long. CDR1 MNHEY and CDR2 SVGAGI come from the germline V gene. CDR3 nucleotide sequence: TGTGCCAGCAGTCGGGACAGGGGTCTGAGTTACGTTGCTTTCTTT. Translating gives CASSRDRGLSYVAFF.

The rearrangement uses TRBV5-1 and TRBJ2-1; 10 bases are shared with TRBD2. Germline V gene sequence: CDR1 SGHRS, CDR2 YFSETQ. Unmatched junction bases numbered 18, after V lost 4 bases and J lost 5 bases. The CDR3 loop spans 19 amino acids. The CDR3 DNA reads TGCGCCAGCAGCCCCCTTAACAAGCGGGAGGGCCTGATAGACAATGAGCAGTTCTTC. It is translated as CASSPLNKREGLIDNEQFF.

The gene calls are TRBV28 and TRBJ1-5, with 9 bases aligning to TRBD1. CDR3 length: 14 residues. Trimming cost V 8 bases and J 7 bases; bases outside gene matches: 9. Germline V gene sequence: CDR1 MDHEN, CDR2 SYDVKM. The CDR3 DNA is TGTGCCAGCCTTGCGGGACAGGGAAGCCAGCCCCAGCATTTT. Amino acid sequence: CASLAGQGSQPQHF.

In this sample, this clone turned up a few times. The rearrangement uses TRBV5-6 and TRBJ2-7, with 10 bases matching TRBD2. Germline CDR1 SGHDT, CDR2 YYEEEE. V lost 2 bases to trimming and J lost 3 bases; unmatched junction nucleotides: 2. The CDR3 totals 14 residues. The CDR3 sequence is CASSLTSGIYEQYF. The CDR3 region has the DNA TGTGCCAGCAGCTTAACTAGCGGGATCTACGAGCAGTACTTC.

This sequence joins TRBV19 and TRBJ2-6; D might be TRBD1 (6 bases). The V and J ends lost 5 bases and 0 bases respectively, with 14 bases between them. The CDR3 spans 17 residues. Germline CDR1 is LNHDA and CDR2 is SQIVND (reference sequence). CDR3 nucleotide sequence: TGTGCCAGTAGTTCACTGGGACAACCCTCTGGGGCCAACGTCCTGACTTTC. Amino acid sequence: CASSSLGQPSGANVLTF.

The rearrangement links TRBV18 to TRBJ1-4; weak D call: TRBD1 (5 bases). With 3 bases removed from V and 1 base from J, the gap between germline ends came to 9 bases. In germline, CDR1 is KGHSH, CDR2 LQKENI. CDR3 size: 15 residues. The chain's CDR3 is CASSPQGLTNEKLFF. The CDR3 coding sequence is TGTGCCAGCTCACCCCAGGGATTAACTAATGAAAAACTGTTTTTT.

The V call is TRBV5-1, the J call TRBJ1-2; D is perhaps TRBD1 (6 bases). Per the germline V gene, CDR1 is SGHRS and CDR2 is YFSETQ. V was cut by 4 bases and J by 7 bases, with 20 bases left in between. The CDR3 loop spans 15 amino acids. The DNA for the CDR3 is TGCGCCAGCAGCGTTCGACAGGATTCTGGGAGTGGCTACACCTTC. Its translation is CASSVRQDSGSGYTF.